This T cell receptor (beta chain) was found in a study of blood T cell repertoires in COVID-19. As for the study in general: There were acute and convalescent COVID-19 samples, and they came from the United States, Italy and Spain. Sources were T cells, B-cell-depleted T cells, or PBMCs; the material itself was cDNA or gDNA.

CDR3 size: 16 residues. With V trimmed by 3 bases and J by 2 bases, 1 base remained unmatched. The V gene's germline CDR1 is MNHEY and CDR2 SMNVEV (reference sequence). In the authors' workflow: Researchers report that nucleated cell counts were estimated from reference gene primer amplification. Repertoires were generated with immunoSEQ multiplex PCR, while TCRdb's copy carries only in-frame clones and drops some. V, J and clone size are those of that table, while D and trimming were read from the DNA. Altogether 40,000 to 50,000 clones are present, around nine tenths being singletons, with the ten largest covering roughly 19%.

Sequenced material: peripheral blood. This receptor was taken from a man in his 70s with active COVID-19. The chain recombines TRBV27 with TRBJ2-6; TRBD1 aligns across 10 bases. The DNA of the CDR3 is TGTGCCAGCAGTTTGACAGGGGGCACTGGGGCCAACGTCCTGACTTTC. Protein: CASSLTGGTGANVLTF.